These T cell receptor beta chains were read from a single sample in a study of T cell responses to AZD1222 COVID-19 vaccine. Here immunoSEQ multiplex PCR was the method, and the copy in TCRdb shows in-frame clones only, minus some. This table holds fewer than 150,000 clones, 80% to 90% found once. The sample here was peripheral blood, taken on day 0 of AZD1222 vaccination. These TCRs come from an adult in good health. Each CDR3 is given with its conserved first and last residue. The D gene is left open where the match is weak. The size of a clone is reported for some rows only, either as once, few or many, or as a class for expanded clones.

CASSSSTGTSKLDEQFF	TGTGCCAGTAGTTCATCGACCGGGACTAGTAAGCTCGATGAGCAGTTCTTC	TRBD2	17	NA	TRBV19	TRBJ2-1
CATLPWGQENSPLHF	TGTGCCACGCTCCCTTGGGGACAGGAAAATTCACCCCTCCACTTT	TRBD1	15	NA	TRBV28	TRBJ1-6
CASSLGRPDYGYTF	TGTGCCAGCAGCTTGGGCCGACCTGACTATGGCTACACCTTC	NA	14	NA	TRBV5-5	TRBJ1-2
CASSGLAGGQEHGELFF	TGTGCCAGCAGCGGACTAGCGGGAGGGCAGGAGCACGGGGAGCTGTTTTTT	TRBD2	17	NA	TRBV7-3	TRBJ2-2
CASSGGQGGEKLFF	TGTGCCAGCAGCGGGGGGCAGGGAGGAGAAAAACTGTTTTTT	NA	14	NA	TRBV28	TRBJ1-4
CASSLPVPLSEDSYNEQFF	TGTGCCAGCAGTTTACCCGTCCCTTTGAGCGAGGACTCCTACAATGAGCAGTTCTTC	NA	19	NA	TRBV27	TRBJ2-1
CASSFALAGLNEQFF	TGTGCCAGCAGCTTCGCACTAGCGGGCTTGAATGAGCAGTTCTTC	TRBD2	15	once	TRBV7-9	TRBJ2-1
CASKPRGLGMNTEAFF	TGTGCCAGCAAGCCCCGGGGGCTCGGGATGAACACTGAAGCTTTCTTT	NA	16	NA	TRBV28	TRBJ1-1
CASSSDVYNEKLFF	TGTGCCAGCAGCTCAGATGTGTATAATGAAAAACTGTTTTTT	NA	14	NA	TRBV25-1	TRBJ1-4
CASSRSDTTDTQYF	TGTGCCAGCAGCAGATCGGACACCACAGATACGCAGTATTTT	NA	14	few	TRBV6-2/TRBV6-3	TRBJ2-3
CATSSTSRVDTQYF	TGTGCCACCAGCAGCACCTCTAGGGTAGATACGCAGTATTTT	NA	14	few	TRBV15	TRBJ2-3
CASSQGGSGRGANVLTF	TGCGCCAGCAGCCAAGGGGGGTCTGGGCGAGGGGCCAACGTCCTGACTTTC	NA	17	NA	TRBV4-3	TRBJ2-6
CASSYSGRGETQYF	TGTGCCAGCAGTTACTCCGGGAGAGGAGAGACCCAGTACTTC	NA	14	NA	TRBV6-2/TRBV6-3	TRBJ2-5
CASSQVGTGFSNSPLHF	TGTGCCAGCAGCCAAGTCGGGACAGGGTTTAGTAATTCACCCCTCCACTTT	TRBD1	17	few	TRBV3-1/TRBV3-2	TRBJ1-6
CASSTRQDYGYTF	TGTGCCAGCAGCACTCGACAGGATTATGGCTACACCTTC	NA	13	NA	TRBV7-2	TRBJ1-2
CAWSEEVGNQPQHF	TGTGCCTGGTCTGAGGAGGTGGGCAATCAGCCCCAGCATTTT	NA	14	few	TRBV30	TRBJ1-5
CASSLSSGKETQYF	TGTGCCAGCAGCTTAAGTAGCGGTAAAGAGACCCAGTACTTC	NA	14	NA	TRBV7-9	TRBJ2-5
CASSVESAGAGNEQFF	TGTGCCAGCAGCGTAGAGTCCGCGGGAGCTGGAAATGAGCAGTTCTTC	TRBD2	16	NA	TRBV9	TRBJ2-1
CASSVRSGAKGYTF	TGTGCCAGCAGCGTCCGATCAGGGGCGAAAGGCTACACCTTC	NA	14	NA	TRBV9	TRBJ1-2
CASSKEATSVSTDTQYF	TGTGCCAGCAGCAAAGAGGCGACTAGCGTCAGCACAGATACGCAGTATTTT	NA	17	NA	TRBV21-1	TRBJ2-3
CASSPILAGFSYNEQFF	TGTGCCAGCAGCCCAATTTTAGCGGGTTTCTCCTACAATGAGCAGTTCTTC	TRBD2	17	NA	TRBV3-1/TRBV3-2	TRBJ2-1
CASSSGMGREKFF	TGTGCCAGCAGTTCAGGGATGGGGCGGGAGAAATTCTTC	TRBD2	13	few	TRBV6-5	TRBJ2-1
CASSFGSYEQYF	TGTGCCAGCAGTTTTGGAAGTTACGAGCAGTACTTC	NA	12	NA	TRBV28	TRBJ2-7
CASSPGTLANTGELFF	TGTGCCAGCAGCCCGGGCACGTTGGCGAACACCGGGGAGCTGTTTTTT	NA	16	NA	TRBV9	TRBJ2-2
CASSLVGGGYEQYF	TGTGCCAGCAGCTTGGTTGGGGGCGGCTACGAGCAGTACTTC	NA	14	NA	TRBV5-4	TRBJ2-7
CASSLARRTGEQYF	TGTGCCAGCAGCTTAGCCCGGAGGACCGGCGAGCAGTACTTC	NA	14	NA	TRBV11-1	TRBJ2-7
CASSILAENYNEQFF	TGTGCCAGCAGCATACTAGCGGAGAACTACAATGAGCAGTTCTTC	TRBD2	15	NA	TRBV7-2	TRBJ2-1
CASSYGTGMNTEAFF	TGTGCCAGCAGTTACGGGACAGGTATGAACACTGAAGCTTTCTTT	TRBD1	15	NA	TRBV6-5	TRBJ1-1
CSAITGLGYTF	TGCAGTGCCATAACTGGTCTGGGCTACACCTTC	NA	11	NA	TRBV20-1	TRBJ1-2
CAHGGEYEKLFF	TGTGCCCACGGGGGGGAATATGAAAAACTGTTTTTT	NA	12	NA	TRBV6-6	TRBJ1-4
CASSPLVNDRVMAYEQYF	TGTGCCAGCAGCCCCCTAGTTAATGACAGGGTTATGGCCTACGAGCAGTACTTC	TRBD1	18	NA	TRBV5-5	TRBJ2-7
CASSKTVTGELFF	TGTGCCAGCAGCAAGACAGTAACCGGGGAGCTGTTTTTT	NA	13	NA	TRBV9	TRBJ2-2
CASSVVGGAGVNTGELFF	TGTGCCAGCAGCGTAGTTGGGGGAGCGGGAGTGAACACCGGGGAGCTGTTTTTT	TRBD2	18	NA	TRBV9	TRBJ2-2
CASSSTTYQPQHF	TGTGCCAGCAGCTCTACGACATATCAGCCCCAGCATTTT	NA	13	NA	TRBV12-3/TRBV12-4	TRBJ1-5
CASSFRPTNEKLFF	TGTGCCAGCAGCTTCAGGCCAACTAATGAAAAACTGTTTTTT	NA	14	NA	TRBV5-6	TRBJ1-4
CASSPQTSVNTGELFF	TGTGCCAGCAGCCCTCAGACTAGCGTCAACACCGGGGAGCTGTTTTTT	TRBD2	16	NA	TRBV5-4	TRBJ2-2
CASSQDRVGGYTF	TGCGCCAGCAGCCAAGATCGGGTAGGGGGCTACACCTTC	NA	13	NA	TRBV4-3	TRBJ1-2
CASSPAGGGSSNEQFF	TGTGCCAGCAGCCCCGCGGGTGGCGGGAGCTCGAATGAGCAGTTCTTC	TRBD2	16	NA	TRBV7-9	TRBJ2-1
CASSYPGLAGTHEQYF	TGTGCCAGCAGTTACCCAGGACTAGCGGGAACCCACGAGCAGTACTTC	TRBD2	16	NA	TRBV6-2/TRBV6-3	TRBJ2-7
CSADDGRINTEAFF	TGCAGCGCGGACGATGGGCGGATTAACACTGAAGCTTTCTTT	NA	14	NA	TRBV29-1	TRBJ1-1
CASSQASSGANVLTF	TGTGCCAGCAGCCAAGCTAGCTCTGGGGCCAACGTCCTGACTTTC	NA	15	NA	TRBV3-1/TRBV3-2	TRBJ2-6
CASSQDRVGEKLFF	TGCGCCAGCAGCCAAGATAGGGTGGGTGAAAAACTGTTTTTT	NA	14	NA	TRBV4-3	TRBJ1-4
CASLTSDKGDEQFF	TGCGCCAGCCTGACTAGCGACAAGGGGGATGAGCAGTTCTTC	TRBD2	14	NA	TRBV10-1	TRBJ2-1
CASSPRLVIHEQYF	TGTGCCAGCAGCCCCCGTTTGGTGATCCACGAGCAGTACTTC	NA	14	NA	TRBV7-2	TRBJ2-7
CASSESKGLQPQHF	TGTGCCAGCAGTGAATCAAAGGGCCTTCAGCCCCAGCATTTT	NA	14	NA	TRBV25-1	TRBJ1-5
CASSITGVNIQYF	TGTGCCAGTAGTATAACGGGGGTAAACATTCAGTACTTC	NA	13	NA	TRBV19	TRBJ2-4
CASSLGWGSGPSTDTQYF	TGCGCCAGCAGCTTGGGCTGGGGGAGCGGTCCTAGCACAGATACGCAGTATTTT	NA	18	few	TRBV5-1	TRBJ2-3
CASSDGLYEQYF	TGTGCCAGCAGCGATGGACTCTACGAGCAGTACTTC	NA	12	NA	TRBV6-5	TRBJ2-7
CASSVGAARNTEAFF	TGTGCCAGCAGCGTAGGGGCCGCCCGGAACACTGAAGCTTTCTTT	NA	15	NA	TRBV9	TRBJ1-1